Sequencing of this T cell receptor (beta chain) was carried out in a study of Graves' ophthalmopathy and Graves' hyperthyroidism. Establishment of the diagnosis relied upon clinical symptoms, serum thyroxine, TRAb, thyroid ultrasound and orbital computed tomography. CDR1 SGHTA and CDR2 FQGNSA come from the germline V gene. The CDR3 has 11 amino acids. Between the trimmed V and J ends, which lost 2 bases and 10 bases, there was a span of 5 bases. The authors amplified TCR beta CDR3 regions, and they did so from RNA transcripts for repertoire sequencing. Second-round multiplex PCR followed a first-round RT-PCR using HTBI primers. TCRdb redid the calling of the multiplex PCR reads with MiXCR, one entry per CDR3 protein. The data contain 900,000 to 1,200,000 distinct CDR3 sequences, about 40% of them singletons. In its sample, this clonotype was seen a few times.

This chain connects TRBV7-2 to TRBJ2-2; D not resolved. Sequences were obtained from peripheral blood or thyroid tissue (not recorded which). The receptor was isolated from an adult man with Graves' hyperthyroidism. CDR3 region: CASSLLLELFF. The CDR3 DNA reads TGTGCCAGCAGCTTACTGCTGGAGCTGTTTTTT. The full variable domain, with the rest looked up from reference TRBV7-2 and TRBJ2-2, is GAGVSQSPSNKVTEKGKDVELRCDPISGHTALYWYRQSLGQGLEFLIYFQGNSAPDKSGLPSDRFSAERTGGSVSTLTIQRTQQEDSAVYLCASSLLLELFFGEGSRLTVL.